The 8 T cell receptor beta chains presented below share a single source sample, sequenced in a study of patients and donors after allogeneic stem cell transplantation. TCRdb passed the RT-PCR reads through MiXCR, listing each CDR3 protein once. This sample carries more than 850,000 distinct CDR3 sequences, roughly 18% of them seen once, and the ten largest clones take around 6%. The material sequenced was blood, either unsorted or a sorted T cell fraction (not recorded which). The receptor source for this set is a human donor who was either an allogeneic HSCT recipient or a stem cell or donor lymphocyte infusion donor (not recorded which). It is not recorded whose cells these are; they may come from a transplant donor.

This clonotype has only a few counts. The chain is built from TRBV4-1 and TRBJ1-2, with a weak D call TRBD1 (6 bases). Germline CDR1 MGHRA, CDR2 YSYEKL. There are 15 residues in the CDR3. Trimming cost V 3 bases and J 4 bases, with 15 bases left between them. The DNA for the CDR3 is TGCGCCAGCAGCCACGGGAGGGGGGCTGGCTATGGCTACACCTTC. Amino acids: CASSHGRGAGYGYTF.

The rearrangement links TRBV5-1 to TRBJ2-3; 7 positions agree with TRBD1. Per germline, CDR1 SGHRS and CDR2 YFSETQ. V lost 4 bases and J lost 0; bases outside the gene matches: 8. The CDR3 length is 16 residues. For the CDR3, the DNA is TGCGCCAGCAGCCCGCTACAGGGGTTTAGCACAGATACGCAGTATTTT. Its translation: CASSPLQGFSTDTQYF. The whole variable domain, remainder taken from reference TRBV5-1 and TRBJ2-3, is KAGVTQTPRYLIKTRGQQVTLSCSPISGHRSVSWYQQTPGQGLQFLFEYFSETQRNKGNFPGRFSGRQFSNSRSEMNVSTLELGDSALYLCASSPLQGFSTDTQYFGPGTRLTVL.

This chain links TRBV24-1 with TRBJ2-4; 12 bases align to TRBD1. The germline V gene has CDR1 KGHDR and CDR2 SFDVKD. CDR3 length: 15 residues. V shed 4 bases, J shed 7 bases, and the junction held 4 bases outside the gene matches. The CDR3 nucleotides are TGTGCCACCAGTGACACCGGGACAGGGGGCAACATTCAGTACTTC. It yields the protein CATSDTGTGGNIQYF.

In regard to this clonotype: A read error may account for a junction end that differs from germline. The CDR3 DNA reads TGTGCCGGCAGTTTTGCTTGGGAGACGCAGTATTTT. This gives the protein CAGSFAWETQYF. V usage is TRBV12-3 or TRBV12-4 and J usage is TRBJ2-3, with D possibly TRBD2 on 5 matching bases. The CDR3 extends over 12 amino acids.

The chain employs TRBV20-1 and TRBJ2-7; a weak D match, TRBD2 (6 bases). This CDR3 is built from 12 residues. Between the trimmed V and J ends, which lost 1 base and 6 bases, there was a span of 10 bases. Germline loops: CDR1 DFQATT, CDR2 SNEGSKA (reference sequence). The CDR3 sequence: CSARGGTSEQYF. The CDR3 DNA reads TGCAGTGCTAGAGGAGGGACTTCCGAGCAGTACTTC.

At least ten counts were recorded for this clonotype. The chain has TRBV7-9 and TRBJ1-2, with 9 bases identical to TRBD1. There are 14 residues in the CDR3. V was clipped by 5 bases and J by 8 bases; unmatched bases: 9. Germline CDR1 SEHNR, CDR2 FQNEAQ (reference sequence). The CDR3 region is CASSPFGQGIGYTF. CDR3 in DNA: TGTGCCAGCAGCCCTTTTGGACAGGGGATCGGCTACACCTTC.

J is TRBJ2-2 and V is TRBV7-3, with 13 bases lining up with TRBD2. The CDR3 has 17 amino acids. The V gene's germline CDR1 is SGHTA and CDR2 FQGTGA. V lost 4 bases to trimming and J lost 7 bases; unmatched junction nucleotides: 9. The CDR3 DNA is TGTGCCAGCAGCTCCACCGGACTAGCGGGAGCGGGCGGGGAGCTGTTTTTT. Translated, it gives CASSSTGLAGAGGELFF.

V usage is TRBV9 and J usage is TRBJ2-1; 7 nucleotides match TRBD1. Trimming cost V 3 bases and J 8 bases; bases outside gene matches: 5. This CDR3 has 13 residues. Germline CDR1 reads SGDLS; CDR2 reads YYNGEE. The CDR3 loop is CASSARQGDEQFF. For the CDR3, the DNA is TGTGCCAGCAGCGCTAGACAGGGCGATGAGCAGTTCTTC.